This entry features one T cell receptor beta chain sequence. Its antigen remains unidentified. This specimen comes from a study of OX40 agonist ivuxolimab in advanced cancers. Study-wide background: In this trial design, patients received ivuxolimab intravenously at 0.01 to 10 mg/kg every 2 weeks. Three patients got partial responses; one had hepatocellular carcinoma and two had cutaneous melanoma.

With 8 bases removed from V and 7 bases from J, the gap between germline ends came to 24 bases. The CDR3 loop spans 16 amino acids. The germline CDR1 and CDR2 sequences are LNHDA and SQIVND (reference sequence). Method: immunoSEQ multiplex PCR; TCRdb's copy keeps in-frame clones and lacks some. The repertoire holds 85,000 to 100,000 clones, with over 75% as singletons. The study's findings and limits: Also present in some nonresponders was a low level of normalized T-cell clonal expansion. Partly responding patients at 0.1-3.0 mg/kg showed some of the smallest clonal expansion.

Sequencing used CD4+ or CD8+ T cells sorted from blood, obtained in a trial of the OX40 agonist ivuxolimab. The TCR comes from an adult with an advanced solid tumor such as melanoma, head and neck, liver or kidney cancer. V is TRBV19 and J is TRBJ2-1; a weak D match, TRBD2 (6 bases). DNA of the CDR3: TGTGCCAGTTCTCAAGGAGGGGCGGCGACGGGGAATGAGCAGTTCTTC. Translating gives CASSQGGAATGNEQFF.